The sequence of this TCR beta chain was determined in a study of patients and donors after allogeneic stem cell transplantation. TCRdb called the RT-PCR reads again in MiXCR, with one record for every CDR3 protein. This table holds 150,000 to 200,000 distinct CDR3 sequences, 24% found once. Germline V gene data show CDR1 as ENHRY and CDR2 as SYGVKD. CDR3 length equals 14 residues. V gave up 2 bases and J gave up 0 bases, with 4 bases separating them. This clonotype was seen at least ten times. Sequencing was carried out using blood, either unsorted or a sorted T cell fraction (not recorded which). The chain couples TRBV10-3 to TRBJ1-4; the D is unclear. This clonotype originated in a human donor who was either an allogeneic HSCT recipient or a stem cell or donor lymphocyte infusion donor (not recorded which). It is not recorded whose cells these are; they may come from a transplant donor. In DNA form, the CDR3 reads TGTGCCATCAGTGAGGGAGCAACTAATGAAAAACTGTTTTTT. Residues: CAISEGATNEKLFF.